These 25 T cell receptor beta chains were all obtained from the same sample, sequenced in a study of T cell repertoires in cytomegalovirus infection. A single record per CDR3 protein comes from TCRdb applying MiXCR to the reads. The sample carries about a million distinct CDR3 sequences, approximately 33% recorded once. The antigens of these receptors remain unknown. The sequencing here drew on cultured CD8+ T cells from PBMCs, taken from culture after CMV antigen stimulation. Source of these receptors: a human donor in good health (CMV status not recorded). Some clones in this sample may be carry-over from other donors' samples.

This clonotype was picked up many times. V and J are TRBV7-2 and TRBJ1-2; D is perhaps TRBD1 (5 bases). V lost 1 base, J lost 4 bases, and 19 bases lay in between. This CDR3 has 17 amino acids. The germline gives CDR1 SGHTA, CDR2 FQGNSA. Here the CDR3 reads CASSLGYEGLAIYGYTF. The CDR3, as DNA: TGTGCCAGCAGCTTAGGTTACGAGGGGCTCGCGATCTATGGCTACACCTTC.

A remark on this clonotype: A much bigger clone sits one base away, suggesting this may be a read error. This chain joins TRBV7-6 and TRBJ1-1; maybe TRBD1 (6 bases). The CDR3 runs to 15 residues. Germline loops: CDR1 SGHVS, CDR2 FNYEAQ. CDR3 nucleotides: TGTGTCAGCAGCCAAACGGACAGCTTGAACACTGAAGCTTTCTTT. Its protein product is CVSSQTDSLNTEAFF.

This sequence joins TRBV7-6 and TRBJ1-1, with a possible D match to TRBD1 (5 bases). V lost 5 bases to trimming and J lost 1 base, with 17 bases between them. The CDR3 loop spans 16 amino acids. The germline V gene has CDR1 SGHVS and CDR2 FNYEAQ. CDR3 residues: CASSQRRGATNTEAFF. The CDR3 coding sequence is TGTGCCAGCAGCCAACGGAGGGGTGCGACGAACACTGAAGCTTTCTTT.

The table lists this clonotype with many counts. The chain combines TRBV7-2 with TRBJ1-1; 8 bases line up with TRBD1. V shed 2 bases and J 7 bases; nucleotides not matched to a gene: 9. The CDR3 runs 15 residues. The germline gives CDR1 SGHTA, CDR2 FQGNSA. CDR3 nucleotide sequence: TGTGCCAGCAGCTTAAGCATGGGACAGGTTATTGAAGCTTTCTTT. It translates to CASSLSMGQVIEAFF.

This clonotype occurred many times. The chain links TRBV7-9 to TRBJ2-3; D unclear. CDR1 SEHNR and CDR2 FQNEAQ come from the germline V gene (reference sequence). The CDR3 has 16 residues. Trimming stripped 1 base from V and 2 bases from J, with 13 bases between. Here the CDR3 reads CASSLGQPSSTDTQYF. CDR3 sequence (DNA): TGTGCCAGCAGCTTAGGTCAGCCGAGTTCCACAGATACGCAGTATTTT. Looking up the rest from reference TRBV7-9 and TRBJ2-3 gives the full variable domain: DTGVSQNPRHKITKRGQNVTFRCDPISEHNRLYWYRQTLGQGPEFLTYFQNEAQLEKSRLLSDRFSAERPKGSFSTLEIQRTEQGDSAMYLCASSLGQPSSTDTQYFGPGTRLTVL.

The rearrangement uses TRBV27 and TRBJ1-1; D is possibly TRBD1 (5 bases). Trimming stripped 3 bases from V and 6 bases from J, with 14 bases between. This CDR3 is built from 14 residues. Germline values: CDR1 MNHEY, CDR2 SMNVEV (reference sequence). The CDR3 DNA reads TGTGCCAGCAGTTTCGGGGCAGGGAGTCCTGAAGCTTTCTTT. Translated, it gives CASSFGAGSPEAFF.

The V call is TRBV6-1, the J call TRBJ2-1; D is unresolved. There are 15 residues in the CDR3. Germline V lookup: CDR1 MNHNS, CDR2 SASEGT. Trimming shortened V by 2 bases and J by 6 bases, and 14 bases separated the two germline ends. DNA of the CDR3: TGTGCCAGCAGTGAATTGGGCATAGGTGGCAATGAGCAGTTCTTC. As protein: CASSELGIGGNEQFF.

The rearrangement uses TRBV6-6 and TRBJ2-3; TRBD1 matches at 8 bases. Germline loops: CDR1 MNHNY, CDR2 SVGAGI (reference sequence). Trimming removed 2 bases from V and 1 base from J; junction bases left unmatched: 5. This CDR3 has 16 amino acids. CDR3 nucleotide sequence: TGTGCCAGCAGTTACGAAGTGACAGGGGGCACAGATACGCAGTATTTT. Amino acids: CASSYEVTGGTDTQYF.

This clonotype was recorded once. As DNA, the CDR3 is TGTGCCAGCAGCAGACTCAGGGGTTGGGACACTGAAGCTTTCTTT. This gives the protein CASSRLRGWDTEAFF. The gene calls are TRBV7-9 and TRBJ1-1; weak D call: TRBD1 (6 bases). CDR1 is SEHNR, CDR2 FQNEAQ, per germline (reference sequence). Trimming removed 5 bases from V and 3 bases from J, with 16 bases in between. This CDR3 spans 15 amino acids.

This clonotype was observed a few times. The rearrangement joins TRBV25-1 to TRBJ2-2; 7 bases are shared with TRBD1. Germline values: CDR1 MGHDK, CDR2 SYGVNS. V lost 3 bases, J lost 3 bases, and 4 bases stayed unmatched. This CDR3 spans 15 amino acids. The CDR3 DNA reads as TGTGCCAGCAGTGACCGGACAGGTTACACCGGGGAGCTGTTTTTT. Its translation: CASSDRTGYTGELFF. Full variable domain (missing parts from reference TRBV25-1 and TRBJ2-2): EADIYQTPRYLVIGTGKKITLECSQTMGHDKMYWYQQDPGMELHLIHYSYGVNSTEKGDLSSESTVSRIRTEHFPLTLESARPSHTSQYLCASSDRTGYTGELFFGEGSRLTVL.

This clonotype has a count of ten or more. The CDR3 reads CASSLAGRDRYLPAPSYEQYF. The CDR3 DNA sequence: TGTGCCAGCAGCTTAGCGGGGAGAGACAGGTACCTCCCGGCCCCCTCCTACGAGCAGTACTTC. J is TRBJ2-7 and V is TRBV7-6; a possible D gene is TRBD1 (6 bases). The V end lost 0 bases, the J end lost 0 bases, and 27 bases lay between the germline ends. This CDR3 has 21 amino acids. Per the germline V gene, CDR1 is SGHVS and CDR2 is FNYEAQ.

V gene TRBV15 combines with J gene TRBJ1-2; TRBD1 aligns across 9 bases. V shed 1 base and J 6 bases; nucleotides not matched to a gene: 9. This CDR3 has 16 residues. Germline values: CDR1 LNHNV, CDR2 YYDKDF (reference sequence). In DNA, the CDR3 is TGTGCCACCAGCAGAGGGGCGGGACAGGGCTTGGATGGCTACACCTTC. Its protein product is CATSRGAGQGLDGYTF.

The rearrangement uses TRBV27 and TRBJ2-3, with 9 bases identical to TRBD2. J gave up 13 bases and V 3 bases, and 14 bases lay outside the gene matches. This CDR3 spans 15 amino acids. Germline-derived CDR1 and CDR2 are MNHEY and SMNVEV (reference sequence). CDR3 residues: CASSLERGDLPMEYF. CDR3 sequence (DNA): TGTGCCAGCAGTTTGGAGCGGGGGGACCTACCGATGGAGTATTTT.

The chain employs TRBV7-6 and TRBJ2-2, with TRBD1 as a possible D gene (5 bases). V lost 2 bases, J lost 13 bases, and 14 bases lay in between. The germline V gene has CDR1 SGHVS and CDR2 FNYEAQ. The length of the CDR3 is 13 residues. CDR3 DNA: TGTGCCAGCAGCTTATCTGCCAGGGATGGGCTGTTTTTT. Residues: CASSLSARDGLFF.

CDR3 bases: TGCGCCAGCAGGGACGGCTATGTGGACTATGGCTACACCTTC. As protein: CASRDGYVDYGYTF. The genes are TRBV5-1 and TRBJ1-2; D is unclear. This CDR3 is 14 amino acids long. The V gene lost 5 bases and the J gene lost 3 bases, with 14 bases spanning the gap. Per germline, CDR1 SGHRS and CDR2 YFSETQ.

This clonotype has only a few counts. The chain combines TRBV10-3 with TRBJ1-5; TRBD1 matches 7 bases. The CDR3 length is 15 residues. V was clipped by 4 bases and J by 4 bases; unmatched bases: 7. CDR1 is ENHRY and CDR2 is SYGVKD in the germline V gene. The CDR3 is CAISVTRDRNQPQHF. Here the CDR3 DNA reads TGTGCCATCAGTGTGACCCGGGACAGAAATCAGCCCCAGCATTTT.

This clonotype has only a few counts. In nucleotides, the CDR3 is TGTGCCAGTCAGCCGACTAGGGGCCTTCCCACTGAAGCTTTCTTT. Translation gives CASQPTRGLPTEAFF. The chain recombines TRBV19 with TRBJ1-1; D might be TRBD1 (5 bases). The germline V gene has CDR1 LNHDA and CDR2 SQIVND (reference sequence). CDR3 size: 15 residues. Trimming took off 8 bases at V and 4 bases at J, with 20 bases between the two ends.

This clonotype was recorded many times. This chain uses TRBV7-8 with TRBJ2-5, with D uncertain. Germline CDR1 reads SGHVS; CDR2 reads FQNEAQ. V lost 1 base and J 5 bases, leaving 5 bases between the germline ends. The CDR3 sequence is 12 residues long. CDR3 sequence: CASSLDWETQYF. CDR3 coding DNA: TGTGCCAGCAGCTTAGACTGGGAGACCCAGTACTTC.

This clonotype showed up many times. CDR3 in amino acids: CASSPDRGNETQYF. Here the CDR3 DNA reads TGTGCCAGCAGCCCTGACAGGGGAAATGAGACCCAGTACTTC. V is TRBV7-4 and J is TRBJ2-5; 8 bases match TRBD1. With V trimmed by 5 bases and J by 5 bases, 7 bases remained unmatched. The germline V gene has CDR1 SGHVT and CDR2 SQSDAQ. The CDR3 is 14 residues long. The full variable domain, in which reference TRBV7-4 and TRBJ2-5 provide the parts outside the CDR3, is GAGVSQSPRYKVAKRGRDVALRCDSISGHVTLYWYRQTLGQGSEVLTYSQSDAQRDKSGRPSGRFSAERPERSVSTLKIQRTEQGDSAVYLCASSPDRGNETQYFGPGTRLLVL.

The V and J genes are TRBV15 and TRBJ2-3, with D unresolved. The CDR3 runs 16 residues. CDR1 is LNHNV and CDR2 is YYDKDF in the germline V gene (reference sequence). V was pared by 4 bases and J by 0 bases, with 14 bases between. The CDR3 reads CATSTYADRSTDTQYF. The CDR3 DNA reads TGTGCCACCAGCACCTACGCGGACCGTAGCACAGATACGCAGTATTTT. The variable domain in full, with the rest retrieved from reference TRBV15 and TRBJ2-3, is DAMVIQNPRYQVTQFGKPVTLSCSQTLNHNVMYWYQQKSSQAPKLLFHYYDKDFNNEADTPDNFQSRRPNTSFCFLDIRSPGLGDTAMYLCATSTYADRSTDTQYFGPGTRLTVL.

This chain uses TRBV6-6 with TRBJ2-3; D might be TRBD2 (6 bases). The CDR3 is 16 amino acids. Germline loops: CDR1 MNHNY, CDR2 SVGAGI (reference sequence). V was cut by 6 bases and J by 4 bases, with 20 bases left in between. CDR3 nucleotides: TGTGCCAGCAGCGACGGGACTCCCGCCGAGGCAGATACGCAGTATTTT. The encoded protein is CASSDGTPAEADTQYF.

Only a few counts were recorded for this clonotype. In nucleotides, the CDR3 is TGTGCCAGCAGCTCGGGACTAGCGGGGGCGCTGGATGAGCAGTTCTTC. Amino acids: CASSSGLAGALDEQFF. V usage is TRBV7-3 and J usage is TRBJ2-1; 14 positions agree with TRBD2. The CDR3 covers 16 residues. The germline V gene has CDR1 SGHTA and CDR2 FQGTGA. The junction had 7 bases not matched to a gene; V was cut back by 4 bases and J by 8 bases.

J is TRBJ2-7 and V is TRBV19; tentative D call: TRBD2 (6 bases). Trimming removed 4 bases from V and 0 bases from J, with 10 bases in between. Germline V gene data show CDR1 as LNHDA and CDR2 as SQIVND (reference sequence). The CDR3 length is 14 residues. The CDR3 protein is CASSSTGSSYEQYV. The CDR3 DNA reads TGTGCCAGTAGTAGCACCGGGAGCTCCTACGAGCAGTACGTC.

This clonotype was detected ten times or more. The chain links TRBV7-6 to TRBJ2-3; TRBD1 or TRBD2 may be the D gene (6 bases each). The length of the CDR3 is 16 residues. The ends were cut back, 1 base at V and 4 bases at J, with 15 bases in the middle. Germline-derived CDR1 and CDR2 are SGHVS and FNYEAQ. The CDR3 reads CASSLGPPGGSDTQYF. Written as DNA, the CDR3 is TGTGCCAGCAGCTTAGGCCCCCCCGGGGGCTCAGATACGCAGTATTTT.

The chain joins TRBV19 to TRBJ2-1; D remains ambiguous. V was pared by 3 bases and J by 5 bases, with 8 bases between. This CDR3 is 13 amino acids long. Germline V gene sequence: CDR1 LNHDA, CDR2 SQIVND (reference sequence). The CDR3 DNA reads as TGTGCCAGTAGTATTTCGGGCAACAATGAGCAGTTCTTC. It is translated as CASSISGNNEQFF. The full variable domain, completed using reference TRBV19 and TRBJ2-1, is DGGITQSPKYLFRKEGQNVTLSCEQNLNHDAMYWYRQDPGQGLRLIYYSQIVNDFQKGDIAEGYSVSREKKESFPLTVTSAQKNPTAFYLCASSISGNNEQFFGPGTRLTVL.